The 25 T cell receptor beta chains below were found in one sample sequenced in a study of CD4 T cells in relation to SARS-CoV-2 and coronaviruses (dated by TCRdb to about 2021). For these TCRs, the target antigens are not known. Libraries were prepared through the immunoSEQ multiplex PCR assay. TCRdb stores this immuneACCESS table with in-frame sequences only. Part of the clones is absent; in the studies checked, under half of the shortfall reflects unresolved V genes, and no reason is known for the rest. The sample includes about 36,000 clones, with about three quarters observed a single time. The ten largest clonotypes hold 2.5% to 3.5% of the sample. The specimen was memory CD4+ T cells from PBMCs, cultured in vitro. What this sample's cell subset or site label stands for: memory (non-naive) CD4+ T cells. Receptor source: an adult with COVID-19.

The chain joins TRBV18 to TRBJ2-7, with D tentatively TRBD1 (6 bases). Germline CDR1 is KGHSH and CDR2 is LQKENI. V lost 5 bases to trimming and J lost 4 bases, with 15 bases between them. The CDR3 consists of 14 residues. For the CDR3, the DNA is TGTGCCAGCTCATCTGAGGGGGTCAGGTACGAGCAGTACTTC. This codes for CASSSEGVRYEQYF. Full variable domain (missing parts from reference TRBV18 and TRBJ2-7): NAGVMQNPRHLVRRRGQEARLRCSPMKGHSHVYWYRQLPEEGLKFMVYLQKENIIDESGMPKERFSAEFPKEGPSILRIQQVVRGDSAAYFCASSSEGVRYEQYFGPGTRLTVT.

On this clone itself: One junction end disagrees with the germline gene, perhaps due to a read error. This chain joins TRBV6-2 or TRBV6-3 and TRBJ2-7; D call uncertain. The germline CDR1 and CDR2 sequences are MNHEY and SVGEGT. The CDR3 runs 14 residues. CDR3 residues: CASSYGLSSHEQYF. In DNA, the CDR3 is TGTGCCAGCAGTTATGGTTTAAGCTCCCACGAGCAGTACTTC.

This rearrangement joins TRBV6-6 to TRBJ2-7; D perhaps matches TRBD1 (5 bases). The germline V gene has CDR1 MNHNY and CDR2 SVGAGI (reference sequence). The length of the CDR3 is 14 residues. V lost 0 bases to trimming and J lost 5 bases, with 11 bases between them. The CDR3 protein is CASSYSQGIHEQYF. The DNA of the CDR3 is TGTGCCAGCAGTTACTCCCAGGGAATCCACGAGCAGTACTTC.

The V call is TRBV13, the J call TRBJ2-4; perhaps TRBD1 as D (6 bases). The CDR3 runs to 19 residues. Per germline, CDR1 PRHDT and CDR2 FYEKMQ (reference sequence). Trimming removed 6 bases from V and 0 bases from J, with 24 bases in between. CDR3 in DNA: TGTGCCAGCAGTTACCAACAGGGTCCCGTAACCCTAGCCAAAAACATTCAGTACTTC. This sequence encodes CASSYQQGPVTLAKNIQYF.

This clone is medium-sized in the sample. V usage is TRBV2 and J usage is TRBJ2-7; the match to TRBD1 covers 7 bases. The length of the CDR3 is 12 residues. CDR1 is SNHLY, CDR2 FYNNEI, per germline. The V gene end was trimmed by 6 bases and the J gene end by 7 bases; junction bases not matched to a gene: 6. The CDR3 DNA sequence: TGTGCCAGCAGCCGGGGACAGAGTGAGCAGTACTTC. Protein product: CASSRGQSEQYF.

V is TRBV6-1 and J is TRBJ2-1; 11 nucleotides agree with TRBD1. V trimming: 2 bases; J trimming: 6 bases; junction bases outside the gene matches: 6. The CDR3 totals 16 residues. The germline CDR1 and CDR2 sequences are MNHNS and SASEGT. The CDR3 spells CASSERTGTGGNEQFF. The CDR3 nucleotides are TGTGCCAGCAGTGAAAGAACCGGGACAGGGGGCAATGAGCAGTTCTTC.

The rearrangement joins TRBV6-4 to TRBJ2-3; a possible D gene is TRBD2 (5 bases). Germline V gives CDR1 MRHNA, CDR2 SNTAGT. V lost 6 bases and J 6 bases, leaving 16 bases between the germline ends. The CDR3 sequence is 14 residues long. DNA of the CDR3: TGTGCCAGCAGAGTTTATGCGGGCTCCGATACGCAGTATTTT. Amino acid sequence: CASRVYAGSDTQYF.

The chain is built from TRBV18 and TRBJ1-6; maybe TRBD1 (6 bases). CDR1 KGHSH and CDR2 LQKENI come from the germline V gene. Trimming left V 3 bases short and J 5 bases short, with 14 bases between. This CDR3 is built from 16 residues. For the CDR3, the DNA is TGTGCCAGCTCACCCCGGCGGGACACCGATAATTCACCCCTCCACTTT. It yields the protein CASSPRRDTDNSPLHF. The whole variable domain, remainder taken from reference TRBV18 and TRBJ1-6, is NAGVMQNPRHLVRRRGQEARLRCSPMKGHSHVYWYRQLPEEGLKFMVYLQKENIIDESGMPKERFSAEFPKEGPSILRIQQVVRGDSAAYFCASSPRRDTDNSPLHFGNGTRLTVT.

This clone occurred once. The chain is built from TRBV10-2 and TRBJ2-6, with 8 bases lining up with TRBD1. Unmatched junction bases numbered 5, after V lost 4 bases and J lost 0 bases. The CDR3 loop spans 17 amino acids. Germline assignment: CDR1 WSHSY and CDR2 SAAADI. The CDR3 DNA reads TGCGCCAGCAGTGGGGGACAGGCAGCCTCTGGGGCCAACGTCCTGACTTTC. Translation gives CASSGGQAASGANVLTF.

This rearrangement joins TRBV6-5 to TRBJ1-4, with D maybe TRBD1 (5 bases). The germline V and J ends were trimmed by 8 bases and 8 bases, with 12 bases remaining between them. The CDR3 runs 12 residues. The germline gives CDR1 MNHEY, CDR2 SVGAGI. CDR3: CASQGVGEKLFF. The CDR3 nucleotides are TGTGCCAGCCAAGGGGTGGGAGAAAAACTGTTTTTT.

The chain is built from TRBV9 and TRBJ2-3; possible D gene TRBD2, 6 bases. The CDR3 runs to 15 residues. The germline V and J ends were trimmed by 3 bases and 3 bases, with 14 bases remaining between them. Germline V CDR1 and CDR2: SGDLS, YYNGEE. The CDR3 DNA reads as TGTGCCAGCAGCGAGGGCGGGAAAACGACAGATACGCAGTATTTT. Its protein is CASSEGGKTTDTQYF.

The gene calls are TRBV11-2 and TRBJ2-6; the D gene could be TRBD1 or TRBD2 (5 bases each). Trimming removed 7 bases from V and 4 bases from J, with 14 bases in between. This CDR3 has 15 amino acids. Germline assignment: CDR1 SGHAT and CDR2 FQNNGV. The CDR3 region is CASTRGRAGANVLTF. CDR3 nucleotide sequence: TGTGCCAGCACTCGGGGCCGAGCGGGGGCCAACGTCCTGACTTTC.

The gene calls are TRBV6-5 and TRBJ2-7; D is perhaps TRBD1 or TRBD2 (5 bases each). V lost 5 bases, J lost 2 bases, and 16 bases lay in between. Germline assignment: CDR1 MNHEY and CDR2 SVGAGI. The CDR3 spans 15 residues. The chain's CDR3 is CASSTSGPPPYEQYF. The CDR3 DNA reads TGTGCCAGCAGTACATCGGGGCCTCCGCCCTACGAGCAGTACTTC.

The chain combines TRBV7-9 with TRBJ2-2; D unresolved. The germline V gene encodes CDR1 SEHNR and CDR2 FQNEAQ (reference sequence). The CDR3 loop spans 16 amino acids. Trimming cost V 9 bases and J 6 bases, with 23 bases left between them. CDR3 sequence: CASQLLPAFNPGELFF. The CDR3 DNA follows: TGTGCCAGTCAGCTTCTCCCTGCCTTCAACCCCGGGGAGCTGTTTTTT.

The chain employs TRBV9 and TRBJ2-3, with D perhaps matching TRBD2 (6 bases). With 3 bases removed from V and 4 bases from J, the gap between germline ends came to 15 bases. Germline CDR1 reads SGDLS; CDR2 reads YYNGEE. The CDR3 spans 15 residues. The CDR3 DNA is TGTGCCAGCAGCGCCGGGACTTCTGGGGCAGATACGCAGTATTTT. Amino acid sequence: CASSAGTSGADTQYF.

The chain recombines TRBV11-2 with TRBJ1-1; maybe TRBD1 (6 bases). Germline lookup yields CDR1 SGHAT and CDR2 FQNNGV. Trimming pared 2 bases from V and 2 bases from J, leaving 12 bases between. This CDR3 has 15 residues. The CDR3 here is CASSLSTGFNTEAFF. CDR3 DNA: TGTGCCAGCAGCTTATCTACAGGGTTCAACACTGAAGCTTTCTTT.

CDR3 nucleotides: TGTGCCAGCAGAAGCTCCAGCGGGGTCACAGATACGCAGTATTTT. Protein: CASRSSSGVTDTQYF. The chain uses TRBV2 and TRBJ2-3; TRBD2 aligns across 7 bases. Germline V CDR1 and CDR2: SNHLY, FYNNEI. The CDR3 length is 15 residues. The trim removed 6 bases at V and 2 bases at J, leaving 8 bases unmatched.

The chain uses TRBV7-6 and TRBJ1-4; possibly TRBD1 for D (5 bases). This CDR3 has 17 amino acids. CDR1 is SGHVS and CDR2 is FNYEAQ in the germline V gene. The V end was cut by 5 bases, the J end by 2 bases, with 18 bases between. The CDR3 loop is CASSAQPEGMTNEKLFF. For the CDR3, the DNA is TGTGCCAGCAGCGCGCAACCCGAGGGGATGACTAATGAAAAACTGTTTTTT.

J is TRBJ2-6 and V is TRBV9, with D perhaps matching TRBD1 (5 bases). Trimming shortened V by 2 bases and J by 0 bases, and 12 bases separated the two germline ends. Germline assignment: CDR1 SGDLS and CDR2 YYNGEE. The CDR3 spans 17 residues. The CDR3 sequence: CASSVRIRASGANVLTF. The CDR3 nucleotides read TGTGCCAGCAGCGTTCGGATCAGGGCCTCTGGGGCCAACGTCCTGACTTTC.

The rearrangement links TRBV4-2 to TRBJ2-7; 9 bases align to TRBD2. V dropped 3 bases and J dropped 5; count of bases not matched to a gene: 20. The germline CDR1 and CDR2 sequences are LGHNA and YNFKEQ. The CDR3 length is 19 residues. The CDR3 loop is CASSQQGGLAGPPGDEQYF. CDR3 sequence (DNA): TGTGCCAGCAGCCAGCAGGGGGGGCTAGCGGGACCACCCGGTGACGAGCAGTACTTC.

The chain carries TRBV28 and TRBJ2-7; D ambiguous. Germline V gene lookup returns CDR1 MDHEN and CDR2 SYDVKM. The CDR3 is made up of 15 amino acids. Between the trimmed V and J ends, which lost 4 bases and 1 base, there was a span of 14 bases. CDR3 bases: TGTGCCAGCAGTTCCACCCGGCTAGGTTCCTACGAGCAGTACTTC. Amino acids: CASSSTRLGSYEQYF.

This sequence joins TRBV6-2 or TRBV6-3 and TRBJ2-7; the D gene is possibly TRBD2 (6 bases). Trimming removed 2 bases from V and 0 bases from J, with 14 bases in between. Per germline, CDR1 MNHEY and CDR2 SVGEGT. This CDR3 comprises 16 residues. In nucleotides, the CDR3 is TGTGCCAGCAGTTACGGGTGGGGGAGGCTCTCCTACGAGCAGTACTTC. Its translation: CASSYGWGRLSYEQYF.

This clone was observed a few times. This sample also contains other DNA sequences that code for the same CDR3. The chain combines TRBV3-1 (or the pseudogene TRBV3-2) with TRBJ1-6; TRBD1 matches 8 bases. Germline CDR1 LGHDT, CDR2 YNNKEL (reference sequence). V shed 0 bases, J shed 6 bases, and the junction held 4 bases outside the gene matches. The CDR3 extends over 16 amino acids. The CDR3 region is CASSQDPGQVNSPLHF. The DNA of the CDR3 is TGTGCCAGCAGCCAAGACCCGGGACAGGTTAATTCACCCCTCCACTTT.

This chain links TRBV30 with TRBJ2-3; TRBD1 might be the D (7 bases). Trimming took 3 bases from V and 0 from J, leaving 13 bases between them. The germline V gene has CDR1 GTSNPN and CDR2 SVGIG (reference sequence). CDR3 length: 15 amino acids. CDR3 sequence reads: CAWREGQTSTDTQYF. The CDR3 bases are TGTGCCTGGAGGGAGGGACAGACTAGCACAGATACGCAGTATTTT.

This chain links TRBV30 with TRBJ2-2, with D tentatively TRBD2 (6 bases). Germline V lookup: CDR1 GTSNPN, CDR2 SVGIG (reference sequence). The CDR3 totals 14 residues. Trimming removed 5 bases from V and 2 bases from J, with 12 bases in between. The CDR3 DNA reads as TGTGCCTGGGGGGGGATAAGTAACACCGGGGAGCTGTTTTTT. This encodes CAWGGISNTGELFF.